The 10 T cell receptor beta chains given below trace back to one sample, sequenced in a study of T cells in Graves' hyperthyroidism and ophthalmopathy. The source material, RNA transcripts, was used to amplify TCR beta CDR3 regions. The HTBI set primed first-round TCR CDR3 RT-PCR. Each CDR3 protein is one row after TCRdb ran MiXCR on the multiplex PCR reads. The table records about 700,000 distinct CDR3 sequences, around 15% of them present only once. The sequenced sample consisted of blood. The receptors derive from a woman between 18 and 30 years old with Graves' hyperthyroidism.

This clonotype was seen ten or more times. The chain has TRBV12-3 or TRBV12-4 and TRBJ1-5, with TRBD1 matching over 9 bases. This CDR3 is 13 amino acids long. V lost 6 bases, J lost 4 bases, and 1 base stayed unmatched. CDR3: CASRTGGNQPQHF. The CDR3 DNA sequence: TGTGCCAGCAGGACAGGGGGAAATCAGCCCCAGCATTTT.

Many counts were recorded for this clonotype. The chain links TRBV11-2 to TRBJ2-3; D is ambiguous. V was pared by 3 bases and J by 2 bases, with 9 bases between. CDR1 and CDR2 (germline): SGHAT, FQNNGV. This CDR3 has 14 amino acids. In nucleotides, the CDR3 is TGTGCCAGCAGCTTTCAGTCCTTCACAGATACGCAGTATTTT. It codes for CASSFQSFTDTQYF.

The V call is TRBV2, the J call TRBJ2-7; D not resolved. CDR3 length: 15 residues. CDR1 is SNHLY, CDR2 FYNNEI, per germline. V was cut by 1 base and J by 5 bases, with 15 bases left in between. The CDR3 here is CASSEVFTVEDEQYF. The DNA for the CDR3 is TGTGCCAGCAGTGAAGTTTTCACTGTAGAGGACGAGCAGTACTTC.

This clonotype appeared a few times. In nucleotides, the CDR3 is TGTGCCAGTAGTTATCGCCAGGAGAGTTATGAAAAACTGTTTTTT. It translates to CASSYRQESYEKLFF. The chain employs TRBV19 and TRBJ1-4; D is uncertain. CDR1 is LNHDA and CDR2 is SQIVND in the germline V gene (reference sequence). V was shortened by 5 bases and J by 6 bases, with 16 bases between the two germline ends. This CDR3 has 15 amino acids.

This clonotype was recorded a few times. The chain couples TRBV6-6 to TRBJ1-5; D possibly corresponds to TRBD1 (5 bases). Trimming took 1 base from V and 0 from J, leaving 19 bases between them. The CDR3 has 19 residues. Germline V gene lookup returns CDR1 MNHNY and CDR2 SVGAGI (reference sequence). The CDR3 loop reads CASSYYAGRGASSNQPQHF. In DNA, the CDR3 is TGTGCCAGCAGTTACTATGCAGGGCGGGGTGCGAGTAGCAATCAGCCCCAGCATTTT.

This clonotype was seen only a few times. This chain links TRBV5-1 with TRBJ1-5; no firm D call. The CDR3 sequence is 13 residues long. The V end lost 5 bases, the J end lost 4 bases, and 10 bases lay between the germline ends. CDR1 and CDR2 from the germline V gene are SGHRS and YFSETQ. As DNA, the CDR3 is TGCGCCAGCAGGAGGTCAGATAATCAGCCCCAGCATTTT. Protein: CASRRSDNQPQHF.

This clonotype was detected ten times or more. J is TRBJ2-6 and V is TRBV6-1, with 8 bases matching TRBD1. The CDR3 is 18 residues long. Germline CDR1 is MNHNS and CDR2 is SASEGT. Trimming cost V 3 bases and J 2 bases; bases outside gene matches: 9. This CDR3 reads CASSDHSPGGTGANVLTF. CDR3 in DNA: TGTGCCAGCAGTGACCACTCCCCAGGGGGCACTGGGGCCAACGTCCTGACTTTC.

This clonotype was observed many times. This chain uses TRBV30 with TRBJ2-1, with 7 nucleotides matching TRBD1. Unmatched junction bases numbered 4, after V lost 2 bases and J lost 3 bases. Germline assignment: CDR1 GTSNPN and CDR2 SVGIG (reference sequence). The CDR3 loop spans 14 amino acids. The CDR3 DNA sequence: TGTGCCTGGAGTTCGGGACAGAACTACAATGAGCAGTTCTTC. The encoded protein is CAWSSGQNYNEQFF.

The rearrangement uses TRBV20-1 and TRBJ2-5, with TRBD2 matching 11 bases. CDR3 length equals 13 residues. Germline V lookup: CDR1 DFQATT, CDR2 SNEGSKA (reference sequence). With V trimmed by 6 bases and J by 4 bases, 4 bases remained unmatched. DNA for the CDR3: TGCAGTGCGCTGGGACTAGCGGTAGAGACCCAGTACTTC. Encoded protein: CSALGLAVETQYF.

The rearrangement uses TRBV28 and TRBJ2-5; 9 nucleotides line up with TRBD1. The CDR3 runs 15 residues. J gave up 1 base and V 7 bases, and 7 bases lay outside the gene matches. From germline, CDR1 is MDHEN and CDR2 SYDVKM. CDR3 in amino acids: CASNTRTGAQETQYF. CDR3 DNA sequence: TGTGCCAGCAATACTAGGACAGGGGCCCAAGAGACCCAGTACTTC.